These T cell receptor beta chains were read from a single sample in a study of shared clonotypes between healthy human individuals. Libraries were prepared by immunoSEQ multiplex PCR; TCRdb keeps only in-frame clonotypes and omits some of them. The sample carries about a million clones, roughly 80% recorded once. Sequencing was carried out using memory CD4+ T cells sorted from blood. Receptor source: a man in his late teens or twenties in good health. The CDR3 runs from the conserved cysteine through the conserved F or W. A D gene is named only where the DNA matches it firmly. Clone size is not always given. Where it is, it says once, few, many or a class for expanded clones.

j_gene	d_gene	v_gene	abundance	CDR3aa	CDR3nt
TRBJ2-1	.	TRBV30	.	CAWSVDSYNEQFF	TGTGCCTGGAGTGTCGACAGCTACAATGAGCAGTTCTTC
TRBJ1-2	.	TRBV19	once	CASTPREANYGYTF	TGTGCCAGTACCCCCAGGGAAGCTAACTATGGCTACACCTTC
TRBJ2-3	.	TRBV19	.	CASSIPQVNTQYF	TGTGCCAGTAGTATCCCCCAAGTAAATACGCAGTATTTT
TRBJ2-5	.	TRBV15	.	CATSRDPSGRGTETQYF	TGTGCCACCAGCAGAGATCCCTCCGGGCGGGGCACGGAGACCCAGTACTTC
TRBJ1-1	TRBD1	TRBV7-9	few	CASSPLRLTGGAGNTEAFF	TGTGCCAGCAGTCCACTGAGGCTTACAGGGGGCGCGGGGAACACTGAAGCTTTCTTT
TRBJ1-3	TRBD1	TRBV28	many	CASRTGDKGRNTIYF	TGTGCCAGCAGGACAGGGGATAAAGGGAGAAACACCATATATTTT
TRBJ1-1	.	TRBV6-5	.	CASSYYRASRSTEAFF	TGTGCCAGCAGTTACTATCGGGCCTCCCGGAGCACTGAAGCTTTCTTT
TRBJ1-1	.	TRBV10-2	.	CASTPQVGGAEAFF	TGCGCCAGCACTCCCCAGGTTGGAGGGGCTGAAGCTTTCTTT
TRBJ2-7	.	TRBV7-9	.	CASRRGGGLVNEQYF	TGTGCCAGCAGACGGGGCGGGGGCCTGGTAAACGAGCAGTACTTC
TRBJ2-7	TRBD1	TRBV12-5	.	CASGLVGQGADEQYF	TGTGCTAGTGGTTTGGTAGGGCAGGGGGCGGACGAGCAGTACTTC
TRBJ2-2	TRBD1	TRBV5-4	few	CASSLGTGTNTGELFF	TGTGCCAGCAGCTTGGGGACAGGGACGAACACCGGGGAGCTGTTTTTT